These 13 T cell receptor beta chains came from one sample sequenced in a study of T cell repertoires in cytomegalovirus infection. TCRdb analysed the reads with MiXCR anew, one entry per CDR3 protein. This sample has approximately 71,000 distinct CDR3 sequences, with over 3.5% found just once. The sequencing sample was made of PBMCs. Receptors were obtained from a human donor in good health (CMV status not recorded). Some clones in this sample may be carry-over from other donors' samples.

This clonotype has ten or more counts. The chain recombines TRBV11-2 with TRBJ1-2; D gene ambiguous. This CDR3 comprises 15 residues. V gave up 4 bases and J gave up 4 bases, with 16 bases separating them. CDR1 is SGHAT, CDR2 FQNNGV, per germline. CDR3 nucleotides: TGTGCCAGCAGCTCATCATGGCGGGGAGTCTATGGCTACACCTTC. It translates to CASSSSWRGVYGYTF.

This clonotype was detected ten times or more. This rearrangement joins TRBV7-2 to TRBJ2-3; 11 nucleotides match TRBD2. The germline CDR1 and CDR2 sequences are SGHTA and FQGNSA. The V segment lost 5 bases and the J segment 3 bases; nucleotides outside the gene matches: 7. The CDR3 covers 16 residues. The CDR3 DNA reads as TGTGCCAGCAGCCCTAGACTAGCGGGGTTGACAGATACGCAGTATTTT. Its translation is CASSPRLAGLTDTQYF.

Many counts were recorded for this clonotype. The chain links TRBV7-2 to TRBJ1-2; D perhaps matches TRBD1 (5 bases). CDR1 and CDR2 from the germline V gene are SGHTA and FQGNSA. Trimming cost V 1 base and J 2 bases, with 17 bases left between them. The CDR3 is made up of 17 amino acids. Here the CDR3 reads CASSLGYGHPKNYGYTF. In DNA, the CDR3 is TGTGCCAGCAGCTTAGGATATGGACACCCGAAGAACTATGGCTACACCTTC.

This clonotype was picked up many times. The chain uses TRBV13 and TRBJ2-2, with D possibly TRBD1 on 6 matching bases. This CDR3 has 14 amino acids. With 10 bases removed from V and 7 bases from J, the gap between germline ends came to 19 bases. Per the germline V gene, CDR1 is PRHDT and CDR2 is FYEKMQ (reference sequence). CDR3 bases: TGTGCCACTCGGCAGGGGTTCCGCGGCGGGGAGCTGTTTTTT. Its protein product is CATRQGFRGGELFF.

This clonotype was seen repeatedly, ten times or more. The genes are TRBV20-1 and TRBJ2-5; 9 nucleotides line up with TRBD1. CDR3 size: 16 residues. V lost 3 bases and J lost 5; bases outside the gene matches: 13. Germline V gene lookup returns CDR1 DFQATT and CDR2 SNEGSKA (reference sequence). CDR3 residues: CSARLRWTGALETQYF. In DNA, the CDR3 is TGCAGTGCTAGGTTGCGGTGGACAGGGGCGCTGGAGACCCAGTACTTC.

This clonotype appeared many times. This chain uses TRBV7-2 with TRBJ2-7; D unresolved. The V gene's germline CDR1 is SGHTA and CDR2 FQGNSA. The CDR3 has 16 amino acids. The V and J ends lost 0 bases and 4 bases respectively, with 16 bases between them. CDR3 amino acids: CASSLAAVPVPYEQYF. The CDR3 DNA reads TGTGCCAGCAGCTTAGCCGCCGTACCGGTCCCATACGAGCAGTACTTC.

At least ten counts were recorded for this clonotype. This rearrangement joins TRBV12-3 or TRBV12-4 to TRBJ1-5; D is possibly TRBD1 (6 bases). This CDR3 spans 14 amino acids. V was pared by 7 bases and J by 5 bases, with 15 bases between. The CDR3 sequence is CASTLGGAYQPQHF. DNA for the CDR3: TGTGCCAGCACCCTCGGGGGGGCTTATCAGCCCCAGCATTTT.

This clonotype was picked up many times. The chain employs TRBV7-8 and TRBJ1-6; unclear D gene. The CDR3 sequence is 15 residues long. The ends were cut back, 3 bases at V and 8 bases at J, with 14 bases in the middle. Germline CDR1 and CDR2: SGHVS and FQNEAQ. The CDR3 loop is CASSFREGIDSPLHF. DNA of the CDR3: TGTGCCAGCAGCTTTAGGGAGGGTATCGATTCACCCCTCCACTTT.

This clonotype occurred many times. The chain joins TRBV7-2 to TRBJ2-5, with 10 bases fitting TRBD2. CDR1 is SGHTA and CDR2 is FQGNSA in the germline V gene. The length of the CDR3 is 15 residues. J gave up 7 bases and V 3 bases, and 8 bases lay outside the gene matches. The CDR3 DNA sequence: TGTGCCAGCAGCTTTAAGCGGGAGGGCTCGGGGACCCAGTACTTC. It codes for CASSFKREGSGTQYF.

This clonotype has ten or more counts. The chain is built from TRBV7-9 and TRBJ2-3; 11 bases line up with TRBD2. V was clipped by 5 bases and J by 6 bases; unmatched bases: 10. Germline V gene lookup returns CDR1 SEHNR and CDR2 FQNEAQ (reference sequence). The CDR3 extends over 16 amino acids. The DNA of the CDR3 is TGTGCCAGCAGCCCCACTAGCGGGGGAGAGTGGGATACGCAGTATTTT. Its translation: CASSPTSGGEWDTQYF.

The sample holds many counts of this clonotype. This sequence joins TRBV7-2 and TRBJ2-7, with no clear D. The V gene lost 1 base and the J gene lost 2 bases, with 9 bases spanning the gap. CDR1 and CDR2 (germline): SGHTA, FQGNSA. The CDR3 sequence is 14 residues long. The CDR3 DNA follows: TGTGCCAGCAGCTTAGTCCTAGGGCCCTACGAGCAGTACTTC. This gives the protein CASSLVLGPYEQYF.

The table lists this clonotype with many counts. The gene calls are TRBV6-1 and TRBJ1-2; D is uncertain. Germline V CDR1 and CDR2: MNHNS, SASEGT. The CDR3 runs 13 residues. Deletions cut 10 bases from V and 7 bases from J, with 19 bases between. Here the CDR3 reads CATTDKRAIGYTF. The CDR3 DNA reads as TGTGCCACCACCGACAAGAGGGCGATTGGCTACACCTTC.

This clonotype was detected ten times or more. The genes are TRBV7-2 and TRBJ2-7, with 9 nucleotides matching TRBD1. The trim removed 5 bases at V and 1 base at J, leaving 9 bases unmatched. CDR1 and CDR2 (germline): SGHTA, FQGNSA. The CDR3 has 16 residues. The CDR3 DNA reads TGTGCCAGCAGCCCACCCGGGACAGGGTTGTCCTACGAGCAGTACTTC. This translates into CASSPPGTGLSYEQYF.